This T cell receptor (beta chain) was sequenced during a study of PD-L1 blockade in urothelial cancer. Study details: Atezolizumab was started by patients around 2014 at 1,200 mg intravenously every 3 weeks. Blood yielded a median of about 140,000 T cells per sample. Study-wide findings and caveats: Where pretreatment blood TCR clonality fell below the median, better survival was predicted.

Patients each gave 1 to 8 samples, pretreatment and on-treatment. V lost 5 bases and J 5 bases, leaving 10 bases between the germline ends. Germline loops: CDR1 MNHEY, CDR2 SMNVEV (reference sequence). This CDR3 has 13 residues. Of note for this clone: Its target is not known.

This table comes from immunoSEQ multiplex PCR, and its TCRdb copy is limited to in-frame clones, with some not included. The data show about 88,000 clones, 90% to 95% seen once. The TCR comes from a man aged 55 to 70 with urothelial cancer. The sequenced sample was PBMCs, obtained around atezolizumab (anti-PD-L1) treatment. This sequence joins TRBV27 and TRBJ2-1; D is undetermined. The CDR3 DNA reads as TGTGCCAGCAGTCGTTTGGCAAACAATGAGCAGTTCTTC. Its translation: CASSRLANNEQFF.